This T cell receptor beta chain was recovered during a study of blood T cell repertoires in COVID-19. Study-wide background: Sites in the United States, Italy and Spain provided acute and convalescent COVID-19 samples. Nucleic acid was either cDNA or gDNA, and it came from T cells, B-cell-depleted T cells, or PBMCs.

While infection was still active, Seattle patients were enrolled and then followed longitudinally. Authors' methods: Quantification of nucleated cells was approximated via reference gene primer amplification. Sequenced by immunoSEQ multiplex PCR; TCRdb stores in-frame clones only, minus some. Clone size and V and J calls were adopted from that table, with D and trimming inferred from the DNA. The sample carries 400,000 or so clones, 80% to 90% recorded once. This sequence originates from a man between 18 and 35 years old with COVID-19, enrolled during active disease. The specimen was peripheral blood.

The chain's CDR3 is CASSRPDSVQHF. The DNA of the CDR3 is TGTGCCAGCAGCCGACCAGACAGCGTCCAGCATTTT. The chain recombines TRBV6-2 or TRBV6-3 with TRBJ1-5, with a weak D call TRBD1 (5 bases). The V end was cut by 6 bases, the J end by 12 bases, with 15 bases between. Germline V CDR1 and CDR2: MNHEY, SVGEGT. The CDR3 is 12 amino acids.